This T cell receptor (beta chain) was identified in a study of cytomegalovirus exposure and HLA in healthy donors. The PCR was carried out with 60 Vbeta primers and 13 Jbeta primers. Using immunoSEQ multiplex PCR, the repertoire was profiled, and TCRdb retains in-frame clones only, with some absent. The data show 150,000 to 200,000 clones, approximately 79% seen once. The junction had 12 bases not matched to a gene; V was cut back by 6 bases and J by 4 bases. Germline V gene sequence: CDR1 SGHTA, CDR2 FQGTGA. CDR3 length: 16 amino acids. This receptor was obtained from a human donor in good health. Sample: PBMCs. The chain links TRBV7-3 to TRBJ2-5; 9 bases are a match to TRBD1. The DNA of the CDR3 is TGTGCCAGCAGTGTCACAGGGGGCGTCAGAGGAGAGACCCAGTACTTC. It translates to CASSVTGGVRGETQYF.